The present T cell receptor beta chain was sequenced within a study of a mutant IDH1 vaccine in newly diagnosed glioma. The assay was immunoSEQ multiplex PCR, and TCRdb's table has in-frame clones only and misses some. The data contain tens of thousands of clones, over 75% of them seen just once; the ten biggest clones take up approximately 19%. Time point reported: baseline, week 1 (first vaccination visit). Treatment given: pre-vaccination baseline after standard-of-care therapy. Germline V gene sequence: CDR1 SNHLY, CDR2 FYNNEI. The CDR3 runs 16 residues. Trimming left V 6 bases short and J 2 bases short, with 19 bases between.

The sample was PBMCs, taken from a glioma patient treated with radiotherapy, temozolomide or both. The TCR comes from a man aged 25 to 40 with glioma. V is TRBV2 and J is TRBJ1-1; D ambiguous. The CDR3 DNA is TGTGCCAGCAGGACTAGCGGTATCATCCAAAACACTGAAGCTTTCTTT. Residues: CASRTSGIIQNTEAFF.